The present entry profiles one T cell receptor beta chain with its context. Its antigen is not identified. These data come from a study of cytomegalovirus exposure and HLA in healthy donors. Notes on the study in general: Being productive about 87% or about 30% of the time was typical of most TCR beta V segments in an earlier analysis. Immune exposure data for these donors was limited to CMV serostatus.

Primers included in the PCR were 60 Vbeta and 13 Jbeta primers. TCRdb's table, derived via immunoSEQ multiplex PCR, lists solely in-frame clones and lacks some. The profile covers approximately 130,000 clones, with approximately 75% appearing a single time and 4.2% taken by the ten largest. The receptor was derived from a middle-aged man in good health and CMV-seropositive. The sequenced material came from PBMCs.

In DNA, the CDR3 is TGTGCCACCAGCAGAGAGTTAACAGGGGGCCGAGGCACTGAAGCTTTCTTT. It is translated as CATSRELTGGRGTEAFF. The gene calls are TRBV15 and TRBJ1-1; 9 bases match TRBD1. This CDR3 is built from 17 residues. Germline CDR1 reads LNHNV; CDR2 reads YYDKDF (reference sequence). The J segment lost 4 bases and the V segment lost 0 bases, leaving 9 bases of the junction unmatched.